Listed here is a single T cell receptor beta chain. These data belong to a study of blood T cell repertoires in COVID-19. Germline CDR1 is MNHEY and CDR2 is SVGAGI. Trimming removed 6 bases from V and 1 base from J, with 9 bases in between. The CDR3 runs 13 residues. Original analysis: It was from reference gene primer amplification that nucleated cell counts were estimated. Produced via immunoSEQ multiplex PCR; TCRdb's table is partial and in-frame only. V, J and clone size are those of that table, while D and trimming were read from the DNA. The table shows more than 95,000 clones, with 91% occurring only once.

The rearrangement joins TRBV6-5 to TRBJ1-1, with unresolved D. The sequenced material came from peripheral blood. This receptor was obtained from a human donor in a cohort sampled during active COVID-19. CDR3 DNA: TGTGCCAGCAGCAGAACAGCGAACACTGAAGCTTTCTTT. Amino acid sequence: CASSRTANTEAFF.